The rows below give T cell receptor beta chains drawn from one sample of a study of monozygotic twins with inflammatory bowel disease. TCRdb reprocessed the 5' RACE reads, with one entry per CDR3 protein and no DNA. The repertoire table contains approximately 160,000 distinct CDR3 sequences. Sequenced: blood. Receptors originate from a human donor with ulcerative colitis or Crohn's disease, or a healthy co-twin of an affected twin (not recorded which). The CDR3 runs from the conserved cysteine through the conserved F or W. Each record gives: CDR3 protein, J gene, CDR3 length, V gene.

CASSYSSGESSYEQYF	TRBJ2-7	16	TRBV6-5
CASSLFTRAEAFF	TRBJ1-1	13	TRBV5-1
CASSIGLAGGSSYNEQFF	TRBJ2-1	18	TRBV19
CATITRRAGTDTQYF	TRBJ2-3	15	TRBV10-3
CASSLPGQGADEQYF	TRBJ2-7	15	TRBV14
CASGRGQSGNTIYF	TRBJ1-3	14	TRBV7-9
CSVQTRMLTDTQYF	TRBJ2-3	14	TRBV29-1
CASSFSGTSGGEEQYF	TRBJ2-7	16	TRBV11-2
CASSNTEDSRKTQYF	TRBJ2-5	15	TRBV7-9
CASSLSVPQETQYF	TRBJ2-5	14	TRBV12-3/TRBV12-4
CASSLTGRTSGRTETQYF	TRBJ2-5	18	TRBV11-2
CASSYVPGPHQPQHF	TRBJ1-5	15	TRBV6-2/TRBV6-3
CSGQPGGYTDTQYF	TRBJ2-3	14	TRBV20-1
CASSLTDRVGVYEQYF	TRBJ2-7	16	TRBV7-2
CASSLGRTANYGYTF	TRBJ1-2	15	TRBV5-6
CAWKDDHNSPLHF	TRBJ1-6	13	TRBV30
CASSPGPWGAKNIQYF	TRBJ2-4	16	TRBV6-2/TRBV6-3
CASSDWGKGRNEQYF	TRBJ2-7	15	TRBV25-1
CASSVVVSAKINEQFF	TRBJ2-1	16	TRBV9
CASSLARDTIFGYTF	TRBJ1-2	15	TRBV5-1
CASSLVGFQETQYF	TRBJ2-5	14	TRBV5-6
CASSSYRGWETQYF	TRBJ2-5	14	TRBV12-3/TRBV12-4
CASSTRTSGATRASQETQYF	TRBJ2-5	20	TRBV11-2
CASSVRGEETQYF	TRBJ2-5	13	TRBV5-1
CSVKGPGNQPQHF	TRBJ1-5	13	TRBV29-1
CASSLAGRSNSYEQYF	TRBJ2-7	16	TRBV7-9
CNVGTGESYEQYF	TRBJ2-7	13	TRBV20-1
CASSLVTAQTDTQYF	TRBJ2-3	15	TRBV7-9
CSARDVAGVSNEQFF	TRBJ2-1	15	TRBV20-1
CATSGTGGQETQYF	TRBJ2-5	14	TRBV24-1
CASSLSQGPNYGYTF	TRBJ1-2	15	TRBV18
CASSGDRGSYEQYF	TRBJ2-7	14	TRBV27
CASSNAGTAYNEQFF	TRBJ2-1	15	TRBV6-1
CASSSTGTSIYNEQFF	TRBJ2-1	16	TRBV7-8
CASSLVQGGSYEQYF	TRBJ2-7	15	TRBV12-3/TRBV12-4
CASTWARGSYNSPLHF	TRBJ1-6	16	TRBV2
CASSLELGRTGEQYF	TRBJ2-7	15	TRBV11-2
CSAGGTGGITDTQYF	TRBJ2-3	15	TRBV20-1
CASSRTGANNYGYTF	TRBJ1-2	15	TRBV5-1
CAWSPSIYEQYF	TRBJ2-7	12	TRBV30
CASSSEVKELFF	TRBJ2-2	12	TRBV6-5
CASSQTGTANTGELFF	TRBJ2-2	16	TRBV5-4
CASSFFSTPPPQGAAGELFF	TRBJ2-2	20	TRBV12-3/TRBV12-4
CSVDGGGAAFF	TRBJ1-1	11	TRBV29-1
CSGGTDYEQYF	TRBJ2-7	11	TRBV29-1
CASSLAGPQRGREQYF	TRBJ2-7	16	TRBV7-8
CGAPPGNTEAFF	TRBJ1-1	12	TRBV20-1
CASSKKGLLGNTEAFF	TRBJ1-1	16	TRBV21-1
CASTQTGVHGYTF	TRBJ1-2	13	TRBV5-4
CASSQDRAGGMNTEAFF	TRBJ1-1	17	TRBV14
CSVEGGTGAISYEQYF	TRBJ2-7	16	TRBV29-1
CSVEVPPGGNTIYF	TRBJ1-3	14	TRBV29-1
CASSSAGTIRNEQFF	TRBJ2-1	15	TRBV6-5
CAAKKEGGEQFF	TRBJ2-1	12	TRBV7-2
CSAATSGVNNEQFF	TRBJ2-1	14	TRBV20-1
CASSEVWGTSGTNEQFF	TRBJ2-1	17	TRBV6-1
CASSLETDTQYF	TRBJ2-3	12	TRBV5-1
CASSPSGGYEQYF	TRBJ2-7	13	TRBV5-1
CASSLGWENEKLFF	TRBJ1-4	14	TRBV7-8